This T cell receptor (beta chain) was observed in a study of T cell repertoires and HLA-DP antigens. Study-level background: Sorted CD137+CD4+ samples averaged roughly 200 ng DNA; pre-culture CD4+ samples, approximately 1,100 ng.

About this clone: What it binds is unknown.

The CDR3 runs 14 residues. Deletions cut 4 bases from V and 1 base from J, with 10 bases between. Looked up from germline, CDR1 is LNHDA and CDR2 is SQIVND (reference sequence). Only in-frame clones appear in the TCRdb table, and some are missing; sequencing was by immunoSEQ multiplex PCR. The sample includes approximately 73,000 clones, about 82% of them seen just once. The sample comprised CD4+ T cells from PBMCs. This chain uses TRBV19 with TRBJ1-1; D is undetermined. The TCR sequence derives from a man aged 55 to 69 in good health and CMV-seronegative. The CDR3 is CASSKGVGNTEAFF. The CDR3 DNA is TGTGCCAGTAGTAAGGGAGTTGGGAACACTGAAGCTTTCTTT.